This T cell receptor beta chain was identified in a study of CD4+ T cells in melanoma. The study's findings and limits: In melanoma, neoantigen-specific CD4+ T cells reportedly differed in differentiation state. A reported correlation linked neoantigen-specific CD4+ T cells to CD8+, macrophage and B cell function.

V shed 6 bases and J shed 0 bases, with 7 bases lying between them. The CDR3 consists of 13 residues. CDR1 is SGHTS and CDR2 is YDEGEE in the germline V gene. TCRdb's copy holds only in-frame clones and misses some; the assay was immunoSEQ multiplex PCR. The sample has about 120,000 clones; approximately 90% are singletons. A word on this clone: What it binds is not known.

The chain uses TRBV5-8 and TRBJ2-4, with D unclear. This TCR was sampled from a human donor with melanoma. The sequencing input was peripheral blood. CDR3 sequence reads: CASTEVAKNIQYF. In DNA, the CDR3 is TGTGCCAGCACTGAGGTAGCCAAAAACATTCAGTACTTC.